The 23 T cell receptor beta chains below were found in one sample sequenced in a study of metastatic and nonmetastatic thyroid tumors. With MiXCR, TCRdb called clones anew from the PCR reads. The sample gives approximately 30,000 clones, roughly 3.7% of which show up once; about 3.3% is in the top ten. Prior to thyroid surgery, none of the patients had received any treatment. Sequencing was performed on blood. The receptors stem from a male donor with papillary thyroid cancer or a benign thyroid nodule (not recorded which). Some clones in this sample may be carry-over from other donors' samples.

There are many counts of this clone. This chain uses TRBV5-1 with TRBJ2-1, with TRBD1 identical over 10 bases. The CDR3 runs to 20 residues. V lost 4 bases to trimming and J lost 0 bases; unmatched junction nucleotides: 16. Germline CDR1 is SGHRS and CDR2 is YFSETQ. CDR3 bases: TGCGCCAGCAGCCCACCCCGGGACAGGGGACTCGATAGCTCCTACAATGAGCAGTTCTTC. This codes for CASSPPRDRGLDSSYNEQFF.

This clone was observed a handful of times. The chain recombines TRBV2 with TRBJ2-2; D is unresolved. CDR3 size: 16 residues. Trimming took off 2 bases at V and 4 bases at J, with 14 bases between the two ends. Germline CDR1 and CDR2: SNHLY and FYNNEI. DNA for the CDR3: TGTGCCAGCAGTGAAAACAGCCTTACCCTCACCGGGGAGCTGTTTTTT. It codes for CASSENSLTLTGELFF. Complete variable domain (other parts from reference TRBV2 and TRBJ2-2): EPEVTQTPSHQVTQMGQEVILRCVPISNHLYFYWYRQILGQKVEFLVSFYNNEISEKSEIFDDQFSVERPDGSNFTLKIRSTKLEDSAMYFCASSENSLTLTGELFFGEGSRLTVL.

This chain joins TRBV2 and TRBJ1-2; D ambiguous. This CDR3 comprises 10 residues. V lost 8 bases to trimming and J lost 8 bases, with 9 bases between them. CDR1 is SNHLY, CDR2 FYNNEI, per germline. Here the CDR3 DNA reads TGTGCCAGCTCCTACGGAGGCTACACCTTC. Protein sequence: CASSYGGYTF.

This clone was seen many times. CDR3 amino acids: CAISERRTGTDGTF. CDR3 in DNA: TGTGCCATCAGTGAGCGGAGAACAGGGACGGACGGCACCTTC. The chain uses TRBV10-3 and TRBJ1-2; perhaps TRBD1 as D (6 bases). CDR3 length: 14 residues. V shed 2 bases and J shed 13 bases, with 20 bases lying between them. The germline CDR1 and CDR2 sequences are ENHRY and SYGVKD.

In its sample, this clone ranks as medium-sized (0.01 to 0.1%). The CDR3 DNA follows: TGTGCCAGCAGTTTAGTTGGCTACTACAATGAGCAGTTCTTC. Translated, it gives CASSLVGYYNEQFF. V and J are TRBV12-3 or TRBV12-4 and TRBJ2-1; D gene ambiguous. V was pared by 1 base and J by 3 bases, with 7 bases between. This CDR3 is built from 14 residues.

By share, this clone ranks as medium-sized. The rearrangement links TRBV27 to TRBJ2-7; D possibly uses TRBD1 or TRBD2 (5 bases each). This CDR3 has 15 residues. Trimming shortened V by 3 bases and J by 4 bases, and 16 bases separated the two germline ends. Germline CDR1 MNHEY, CDR2 SMNVEV (reference sequence). The CDR3 DNA sequence: TGTGCCAGCAGTTTTGCGGACACGGGAATGTACGAGCAGTACTTC. Its translation is CASSFADTGMYEQYF.

Regarding this clone: Relative to the germline gene, one junction end is altered; a read error may explain this. The chain has TRBV15 and TRBJ1-2, with D unresolved. Germline V lookup: CDR1 LNHNV, CDR2 YYDKDF (reference sequence). CDR3 length: 14 amino acids. The CDR3 sequence is CATCRDWPSYGYTF. For the CDR3, the DNA is TGTGCCACCTGCAGAGATTGGCCTTCCTATGGCTACACCTTC.

CDR3 coding DNA: TGTGCCAGCAGCTCCGGGACAGGCTCTGGAAACACCATATATTTT. Translating gives CASSSGTGSGNTIYF. The rearrangement uses TRBV7-2 and TRBJ1-3, with 8 bases lining up with TRBD1. Unmatched junction bases numbered 2, after V lost 4 bases and J lost 0 bases. The germline V gene has CDR1 SGHTA and CDR2 FQGNSA. The CDR3 totals 15 residues.

Concerning this clone itself: A much larger clone is a single base away; this may be a read error. This CDR3 is also generated by other DNA sequences in the sample. V and J are TRBV28 and TRBJ2-5; D uncertain. Germline lookup yields CDR1 MDHEN and CDR2 SYDVKM. The CDR3 totals 13 residues. Deletions cut 7 bases from V and 5 bases from J, with 14 bases between. The CDR3 coding sequence is TGTGCCAGCACCGTGGGTGGTACGGAGACCCAGTACTTC. Translated, it gives CASTVGGTETQYF.

This clone is medium-sized (0.01 to 0.1%). J is TRBJ2-6 and V is TRBV28; D gene unclear. The germline V and J ends were trimmed by 2 bases and 4 bases, with 9 bases remaining between them. The germline V gene encodes CDR1 MDHEN and CDR2 SYDVKM. CDR3 length equals 15 residues. The CDR3 region has the DNA TGTGCCAGCAGTTTAGTGGGGTCCGGGGCCAACGTCCTGACTTTC. Amino acid sequence: CASSLVGSGANVLTF.

This clone appeared a few times. The chain uses TRBV19 and TRBJ2-1; 11 nucleotides agree with TRBD2. The CDR3 is 14 residues long. V lost 7 bases to trimming and J lost 4 bases; unmatched junction nucleotides: 3. From germline, CDR1 is LNHDA and CDR2 SQIVND (reference sequence). CDR3 sequence: CASKLAGEYNEQFF. CDR3 DNA: TGTGCCAGTAAACTAGCGGGGGAGTACAATGAGCAGTTCTTC.

The genes are TRBV6-1 and TRBJ1-6, with no clear D. CDR1 and CDR2 (germline): MNHNS, SASEGT. This CDR3 has 15 residues. V lost 2 bases and J 10 bases, leaving 15 bases between the germline ends. Here the CDR3 DNA reads TGTGCCAGCAGTGAAACAGATGGAGGGAGCTCACCCCTCCACTTT. It codes for CASSETDGGSSPLHF.

This clone was detected a few times. The rearrangement joins TRBV5-6 to TRBJ2-1; no definite D call. CDR1 is SGHDT and CDR2 is YYEEEE in the germline V gene. The length of the CDR3 is 12 residues. V lost 0 bases and J lost 8, with 6 bases in between. DNA of the CDR3: TGTGCCAGCAGCTTGGGGATCCATGAGCAGTTCTTC. It is translated as CASSLGIHEQFF.

Only a few counts were recorded for this clone. This sample also contains other DNA sequences that code for the same CDR3. V and J are TRBV28 and TRBJ2-3; D remains unclear. This CDR3 comprises 14 residues. Germline V gives CDR1 MDHEN, CDR2 SYDVKM. The V end lost 3 bases, the J end lost 1 base, and 8 bases lay between the germline ends. The chain's CDR3 is CASSFLSGTDTQYF. The CDR3, as DNA: TGTGCCAGCAGTTTCCTTTCCGGCACAGATACGCAGTATTTT.

There are many counts of this clone. The rearrangement links TRBV9 to TRBJ1-4; a weak D match, TRBD1 (5 bases). Trimming removed 4 bases from V and 0 bases from J, with 13 bases in between. CDR1 is SGDLS, CDR2 YYNGEE, per germline. The CDR3 spans 16 residues. The CDR3 is CASSRGGVPTNEKLFF. In nucleotides, the CDR3 is TGTGCCAGCAGCCGGGGGGGGGTACCAACTAATGAAAAACTGTTTTTT.

This clone was recorded a few times. The junction differs from germline at one of its ends, possibly a read error. CDR3 loop: CIPASGNYAYTF. The CDR3 coding sequence is TGCATCCCGGCATCAGGGAACTATGCCTACACCTTC. This sequence joins TRBV20-1 and TRBJ1-2; weak D call: TRBD1 (5 bases). Germline-derived CDR1 and CDR2 are DFQATT and SNEGSKA (reference sequence). The CDR3 is made up of 12 amino acids.

The sample holds many counts of this clone. V usage is TRBV2 and J usage is TRBJ2-7; the D gene could be TRBD1 or TRBD2 (6 bases each). With 4 bases removed from V and 2 bases from J, the gap between germline ends came to 15 bases. Germline CDR1 SNHLY, CDR2 FYNNEI. CDR3 length: 15 amino acids. In DNA, the CDR3 is TGTGCCAGCAGTGTCAGACAGGAGGGTGCCTACGAGCAGTACTTC. Amino acids: CASSVRQEGAYEQYF.

This clone occurred many times. At one end the junction does not follow the germline gene, possibly because of a read error. The chain links TRBV5-1 to TRBJ2-2, with D hard to call. Looked up from germline, CDR1 is SGHRS and CDR2 is YFSETQ. The CDR3 consists of 12 residues. Here the CDR3 DNA reads TGCGCCAGCGGCTTGGGCGCCGGGGAGCTGTTTTTT. Encoded protein: CASGLGAGELFF. The complete variable domain, with remaining parts taken from reference TRBV5-1 and TRBJ2-2, reads KAGVTQTPRYLIKTRGQQVTLSCSPISGHRSVSWYQQTPGQGLQFLFEYFSETQRNKGNFPGRFSGRQFSNSRSEMNVSTLELGDSALYLCASGLGAGELFFGEGSRLTVL.

This clone was counted many times. A read error is possible here, since a much larger clone lies one base away. At the DNA level, this CDR3 is encoded by other sequences in the same sample as well. The chain joins TRBV6-1 to TRBJ1-4; 9 bases fit TRBD1. Germline values: CDR1 MNHNS, CDR2 SASEGT. The CDR3 runs 15 residues. CDR3 residues: CASSGYRGHNEKLFF. The CDR3 DNA reads as TGCGCCAGCAGTGGATACAGGGGGCATAATGAAAAACTGTTTTTT.

By its share, this clone is medium-sized. V is TRBV25-1 and J is TRBJ1-2; no clear D. V dropped 3 bases and J dropped 14 bases, with 22 bases sitting between them. CDR3 size: 14 residues. CDR1 is MGHDK, CDR2 SYGVNS, per germline. The CDR3 here is CASSEVAEVPHLTF. The CDR3 DNA sequence: TGTGCCAGCAGTGAGGTAGCCGAGGTCCCTCACCTGACCTTC.

J is TRBJ2-7 and V is TRBV25-1; 8 bases are shared with TRBD2. The CDR3 is 17 amino acids. J lost 2 bases, V lost 7 bases, and 16 bases had no gene match. From germline, CDR1 is MGHDK and CDR2 SYGVNS. The CDR3 spells CASIIDSKAGATYEQYF. The DNA of the CDR3 is TGTGCCAGCATAATCGATTCCAAAGCGGGAGCAACCTACGAGCAGTACTTC.

This clone was seen a few times. The rearrangement joins TRBV6-2 or TRBV6-3 to TRBJ1-4, with a tentative D call TRBD1 (6 bases). Germline CDR1 and CDR2: MNHEY and SVGEGT. This CDR3 is built from 16 residues. V was pared by 8 bases and J by 0 bases, with 16 bases between. The CDR3 DNA reads TGTGCCAGCTACCCGACAGGTGGGACAACTAATGAAAAACTGTTTTTT. Translated, it gives CASYPTGGTTNEKLFF.

This clone came up a few times. The chain combines TRBV9 with TRBJ2-1, with 9 bases matching TRBD2. Germline V gene lookup returns CDR1 SGDLS and CDR2 YYNGEE. V was pared by 3 bases and J by 9 bases, with 10 bases of the junction left unmatched. The length of the CDR3 is 15 residues. The CDR3 sequence: CASSARSGRELEQFF. The CDR3 DNA reads TGTGCCAGCAGCGCCCGTAGCGGGAGAGAACTTGAGCAGTTCTTC.